This is a list of T cell receptor beta chains from one sample in a study of blood T cell repertoires in COVID-19. The protocol was immunoSEQ multiplex PCR, while the TCRdb copy is restricted to in-frame clones and leaves out a portion. The sample consists of tens of thousands of clones, 80% to 90% of them appearing once. Sample: peripheral blood. Receptors originate from a man aged 55 to 70 with active or convalescent COVID-19. Both conserved end residues are part of each CDR3. Each record gives: V gene, clone size, J gene, D gene, CDR3 DNA, CDR3 protein. A D gene is named only where the DNA matches it firmly. Clone size is shown for a subset of rows, as once, few, many or a class of expanded clone.

TRBV27,NA,TRBJ1-2,TRBD1,TGTGCCAGCAGGACAGGGGATCTGAACTATGGCTACACCTTC,CASRTGDLNYGYTF
TRBV7-2,NA,TRBJ2-7,TRBD1,TGTGCCAGCAGCTTAGCAGTCGGGACAGGGGGACTCGAGCAGTACTTC,CASSLAVGTGGLEQYF
TRBV7-6,NA,TRBJ2-1,TRBD1,TGTGCCAGCAGCTCCGACGGACAGGGTCAGGTCAATGAGCAGTTCTTC,CASSSDGQGQVNEQFF
TRBV19,NA,TRBJ2-1,TRBD2,TGTGCCACCGGGGGGGACGTAAGCTACAATGAGCAGTTCTTC,CATGGDVSYNEQFF
TRBV6-5,NA,TRBJ2-2,NA,TGTGCCAGCAGTAAACGGACAGCGAACACCGGGGAGCTGTTTTTT,CASSKRTANTGELFF
TRBV4-1,NA,TRBJ1-1,TRBD1,TGCGCCAGCAGCCAAGGAACAGGGGGCGCGAGGGGTGAAGCTTTCTTT,CASSQGTGGARGEAFF
TRBV29-1,once,TRBJ2-7,TRBD2,TGCAGCGTTGGGACTAGCGGCTACGAGCAGTACTTC,CSVGTSGYEQYF
TRBV6-5,NA,TRBJ2-3,NA,TGTGCCAGCAGTCTACAGTGGGTGAACACAGATACGCAGTATTTT,CASSLQWVNTDTQYF
TRBV4-2,NA,TRBJ2-5,TRBD2,TGTGCCAGCAGCCAAGGACCGGTAGCGGGCGGGGAGACCCAGTACTTC,CASSQGPVAGGETQYF
TRBV7-2,once,TRBJ1-1,TRBD1,TGTGCCAGCAGTTCACTCTTGGGGACAGGGGGCGCTGAAGCTTTCTTT,CASSSLLGTGGAEAFF
TRBV9,few,TRBJ1-2,NA,TGTGCCAGCAGCGTAGAAGGGGGGGCGAGGTATGGCTACACCTTC,CASSVEGGARYGYTF
TRBV5-1,few,TRBJ2-2,NA,TGCGCCAGCAGCTTGGGTAGTTCCAGGGAGCTGTTTTTT,CASSLGSSRELFF
TRBV5-4,NA,TRBJ1-1,NA,TGTGCCAGCAGCTTGGGACAGGCGAACACTGAAGCTTTCTTT,CASSLGQANTEAFF
TRBV6-5,NA,TRBJ1-1,TRBD1,TGTGCCAGCGAAGGCCAGGGGGGCACTGAAGCTTTCTTT,CASEGQGGTEAFF
TRBV6-5,NA,TRBJ1-6,NA,TGTGCCACCGGGACACAAAATTCACCCCTCCACTTT,CATGTQNSPLHF
TRBV28,NA,TRBJ1-2,NA,TGTGCCAGCAGTGAGACAGATGGCTACACCTTC,CASSETDGYTF
TRBV5-5,NA,TRBJ1-2,TRBD1,TGTGCCAGCAGCTTGAAAGGCTGGACAGGGGGTAACTATGGCTACACCTTC,CASSLKGWTGGNYGYTF
TRBV9,NA,TRBJ2-3,TRBD1,TGTGCCAGCAGCGTAGACGCCAGGGGGCAGACAGATACGCAGTATTTT,CASSVDARGQTDTQYF
TRBV10-1,NA,TRBJ2-1,NA,TGCGCCAGCAGTGCCAATAGATACTCCTACAATGAGCAGTTCTTC,CASSANRYSYNEQFF
TRBV5-6,NA,TRBJ2-5,NA,TGTGCCAGCAGCTTGAGTCGCGGGGAGACCCAGTACTTC,CASSLSRGETQYF
TRBV9,NA,TRBJ1-3,NA,TGTGCCAGCAGCACCCGAGGGGACTATTCTGGAAACACCATATATTTT,CASSTRGDYSGNTIYF
TRBV30,NA,TRBJ2-7,TRBD1,TGTGCCTGGAGCGACACGAACGCACCAGGGGGCGGCTACGAGCAGTACTTC,CAWSDTNAPGGGYEQYF
TRBV15,NA,TRBJ2-1,NA,TGTGCCACCAGCAGAGTTCGGGGAAACTCCTACAATGAGCAGTTCTTC,CATSRVRGNSYNEQFF
TRBV18,once,TRBJ2-1,TRBD2,TGTGCCAGCTCACCGGGACTAGCGGGAGATGAGCAGTTCTTC,CASSPGLAGDEQFF
TRBV9,NA,TRBJ2-1,TRBD1,TGTGCCAGCAGCGCTCACATTACAGGGGAGAAGTTCTTC,CASSAHITGEKFF
TRBV2,NA,TRBJ1-6,NA,TGTGCCAGCAGGGGTTACAACGGCAGGCTCCACTTT,CASRGYNGRLHF